This TCR beta chain was sequenced in a study of blood T cell repertoires in COVID-19. Study background: The United States, Italy and Spain provided the acute and convalescent COVID-19 samples. PBMCs, B-cell-depleted T cells, or T cells provided the cDNA or gDNA that made up the material.

Original handling: Nucleated cell number was recorded as an estimate derived from reference gene primer amplification. Assay: immunoSEQ multiplex PCR; the TCRdb copy retains only in-frame clones and omits some. The D gene and trimming were derived from the DNA, and the V and J assignments and clone size from that table. The sample consists of 20,000 to 25,000 clones, 80% to 90% of them appearing once. The clonotype comes from a human donor with active COVID-19. The donor label of this sample is uncertain. The sample was peripheral blood.

DNA for the CDR3: TGTGCCAGCAGCTTAGCAGGGGAATCACCCCTCCACTTT. Residues: CASSLAGESPLHF. The V and J genes are TRBV7-2 and TRBJ1-6; D is possibly TRBD1 (5 bases). V was cut by 0 bases and J by 10 bases, with 7 bases left in between. The CDR3 has 13 residues. Germline-derived CDR1 and CDR2 are SGHTA and FQGNSA.